The next 2 T cell receptor beta chains were all read from a single sample in a study of blood T cell repertoires in COVID-19 (dated by TCRdb to 2020 to 2021). The library was generated by the immunoSEQ multiplex PCR assay. Entries here come from immuneACCESS through TCRdb and include only in-frame sequences with V and J called. Some clones fail to appear in such tables; in the studies checked, an unresolved V gene covers under half of the shortfall, and the cause of the remainder is unknown. The sample table holds under 80,000 clones, of which around 87% were seen once. Over 0.8% of the sample is in the top ten clones. Sequenced: peripheral blood. These receptors were collected from a man aged 65-85 years with acute or convalescent COVID-19.

The rearrangement links TRBV3-1 (or the pseudogene TRBV3-2) to TRBJ1-6; weak D call: TRBD1 (5 bases). V was clipped by 4 bases and J by 10 bases, with 26 bases between them. This CDR3 has 18 amino acids. CDR1 and CDR2 (germline): LGHDT, YNNKEL (reference sequence). The CDR3 sequence: CASSPNLRGPSMRSPLHF. The CDR3 DNA reads as TGTGCCAGCAGCCCTAACTTAAGGGGTCCGAGCATGAGGTCACCCCTCCACTTT.

The genes are TRBV12-3 or TRBV12-4 and TRBJ1-2; D is undetermined. Deletions cut 6 bases from V and 2 bases from J, with 7 bases between. The CDR3 sequence is 12 residues long. The CDR3 protein is CASSVGNYGYTF. The CDR3 DNA reads as TGTGCCAGCAGCGTCGGGAACTATGGCTACACCTTC.